These 17 T cell receptor beta chains came from one sample sequenced in a study of blood T cell repertoires in COVID-19. TCRdb's table, derived via immunoSEQ multiplex PCR, lists solely in-frame clones and lacks some. The table records roughly 140,000 clones, about 84% of them present only once. The sequenced sample was PBMCs or T cells enriched from blood (not recorded which). Receptors originate from a woman aged 18-29 years who had been exposed to COVID-19.

The chain uses TRBV11-3 and TRBJ2-3, with TRBD2 identical over 15 bases. The V gene's germline CDR1 is SGHNT and CDR2 YENEEA. The V segment lost 5 bases and the J segment 5 bases; nucleotides outside the gene matches: 5. The CDR3 spans 16 residues. This CDR3 is CASSQRGLAGGDTQYF. The CDR3 DNA reads as TGTGCCAGCAGCCAGAGGGGACTAGCGGGAGGAGATACGCAGTATTTT.

The V gene is TRBV28, the J gene TRBJ2-5, with 10 nucleotides matching TRBD2. Trimming took 6 bases from V and 3 from J; bases not matched to a gene: 4. The CDR3 consists of 14 residues. Germline V gene sequence: CDR1 MDHEN, CDR2 SYDVKM. The CDR3 nucleotides read TGTGCCAGCAGGTCGCTAGCGGGAGAAGAGACCCAGTACTTC. It translates to CASRSLAGEETQYF.

The chain uses TRBV24-1 and TRBJ2-1, with 8 bases lining up with TRBD2. This CDR3 is built from 14 residues. Germline lookup yields CDR1 KGHDR and CDR2 SFDVKD. V was pared by 12 bases and J by 1 base, with 7 bases of the junction left unmatched. CDR3 sequence (DNA): TGTGCCTCCTCGGCGGGGGGTTCCTACAATGAGCAGTTCTTC. Its translation: CASSAGGSYNEQFF.

The V gene is TRBV29-1, the J gene TRBJ1-1, with D unresolved. Deletions cut 1 base from V and 4 bases from J, with 13 bases between. CDR1 SQVTM and CDR2 ANQGSEA come from the germline V gene. The CDR3 is 14 residues long. CDR3 DNA sequence: TGCAGCGTTGAAGCCTGGGAGGGAGCCACTGAAGCTTTCTTT. Translation gives CSVEAWEGATEAFF.

The chain joins TRBV6-5 to TRBJ2-2, with TRBD2 identical over 9 bases. This CDR3 has 16 residues. The germline V gene encodes CDR1 MNHEY and CDR2 SVGAGI. Losses at the gene ends were 0 bases for V and 7 bases for J; bases not matched to a gene: 6. This CDR3 is CASSYSVAGGRGELFF. The CDR3 DNA is TGTGCCAGCAGTTACTCCGTTGCGGGAGGGCGCGGGGAGCTGTTTTTT.

V gene TRBV5-1 combines with J gene TRBJ1-1, with D unresolved. The germline gives CDR1 SGHRS, CDR2 YFSETQ. CDR3 size: 15 residues. Trimming cost V 1 base and J 0 bases, with 10 bases left between them. CDR3 residues: CASSLSTAMNTEAFF. The DNA of the CDR3 is TGCGCCAGCAGCTTGTCGACTGCCATGAACACTGAAGCTTTCTTT.

The V and J genes are TRBV5-4 and TRBJ2-1; 11 nucleotides agree with TRBD2. The V segment lost 5 bases and the J segment 4 bases; nucleotides outside the gene matches: 5. Looked up from germline, CDR1 is SGHNT and CDR2 is YYREEE (reference sequence). The CDR3 loop spans 15 amino acids. In DNA form, the CDR3 reads TGTGCCAGCAGTCGACTAGCGGGATTGTACAATGAGCAGTTCTTC. This translates into CASSRLAGLYNEQFF.

This rearrangement joins TRBV11-2 to TRBJ1-1; D not resolved. V lost 1 base and J lost 2, with 5 bases in between. This CDR3 comprises 13 residues. CDR1 and CDR2 from the germline V gene are SGHAT and FQNNGV. CDR3 nucleotides: TGTGCCAGCAGCTTAGCCAGTAACACTGAAGCTTTCTTT. Translating gives CASSLASNTEAFF.

The CDR3, as DNA: TGTGCCAGCATCGGACAGGTTAATTCACCCCTCCACTTT. As protein: CASIGQVNSPLHF. This chain connects TRBV28 to TRBJ1-6; 7 nucleotides agree with TRBD1. The germline gives CDR1 MDHEN, CDR2 SYDVKM. This CDR3 has 13 amino acids. V shed 7 bases, J shed 6 bases, and the junction held 3 bases outside the gene matches.

This chain connects TRBV27 to TRBJ1-2; possibly TRBD1 for D (5 bases). The CDR3 contains 11 residues. Germline lookup yields CDR1 MNHEY and CDR2 SMNVEV (reference sequence). V was clipped by 10 bases and J by 6 bases, with 12 bases between them. CDR3 nucleotide sequence: TGTGCCACCCGGGGGGTTCATGGCTACACCTTC. Protein: CATRGVHGYTF.

The rearrangement links TRBV6-2 or TRBV6-3 to TRBJ1-1; 11 bases align to TRBD1. This CDR3 comprises 16 residues. The V gene end was trimmed by 2 bases and the J gene end by 4 bases; junction bases not matched to a gene: 6. The germline V gene has CDR1 MNHEY and CDR2 SVGEGT. The CDR3 DNA is TGTGCCAGCAGTTACCGGGCCGGGACAGGGGGCACTGAAGCTTTCTTT. Amino acid sequence: CASSYRAGTGGTEAFF.

This clone was detected only a few times. The CDR3 region has the DNA TGTGCTAGTGGTTTGAACAGTGATACGCAGTATTTT. Its translation: CASGLNSDTQYF. The chain uses TRBV12-5 and TRBJ2-3; no reliable D call. The CDR3 consists of 12 residues. The V gene's germline CDR1 is LGHNT and CDR2 FRNRAP. V lost 2 bases, J lost 6 bases, and 6 bases lay in between.

The chain joins TRBV6-2 or TRBV6-3 to TRBJ2-1; 14 bases line up with TRBD2. Germline CDR1 and CDR2: MNHEY and SVGEGT. J gave up 6 bases and V 6 bases, and 4 bases lay outside the gene matches. The CDR3 covers 15 residues. The CDR3 protein is CASSVGLAGVNEQFF. Written as DNA, the CDR3 is TGTGCCAGCAGCGTGGGACTAGCGGGAGTCAATGAGCAGTTCTTC.

The gene calls are TRBV28 and TRBJ1-5; TRBD1 matches 10 bases. Germline loops: CDR1 MDHEN, CDR2 SYDVKM. J gave up 5 bases and V 6 bases, and 10 bases lay outside the gene matches. CDR3 size: 16 residues. CDR3 in DNA: TGTGCCAGCAGACGTCCGTGGGACAGGGGAGATCAGCCCCAGCATTTT. It codes for CASRRPWDRGDQPQHF.

The sample holds one count of this clone. This chain joins TRBV11-2 and TRBJ2-7, with 7 bases matching TRBD1. Germline lookup yields CDR1 SGHAT and CDR2 FQNNGV. Trimming at V came to 5 bases and at J to 6 bases, leaving 7 bases not matched to a gene. The CDR3 length is 13 residues. CDR3 in amino acids: CASSTRTGAEQYF. The CDR3 DNA reads as TGTGCCAGCAGCACACGAACAGGGGCCGAGCAGTACTTC.

This clone was picked up a small number of times. The V call is TRBV24-1, the J call TRBJ1-2; no clear D gene. In germline, CDR1 is KGHDR, CDR2 SFDVKD. Between the trimmed V and J ends, which lost 0 bases and 7 bases, there was a span of 5 bases. This CDR3 has 12 residues. Here the CDR3 reads CATSDLEGGYTF. In DNA, the CDR3 is TGTGCCACCAGTGATTTGGAGGGTGGCTACACCTTC.

The chain carries TRBV28 and TRBJ2-7, with D perhaps TRBD2 (6 bases). The germline V gene encodes CDR1 MDHEN and CDR2 SYDVKM. V lost 8 bases and J lost 1, with 15 bases in between. This CDR3 comprises 14 residues. The CDR3 coding sequence is TGTGCCAGCGGGTTTTGGGGGGAGTCCTACGAGCAGTACTTC. Its translation is CASGFWGESYEQYF.